One and the same sample provided the 21 T cell receptor beta chains below, sequenced in a study of shared clonotypes between healthy human individuals. The assay was immunoSEQ multiplex PCR, and TCRdb's table has in-frame clones only and misses some. The sample contains about 1.1 million clones, about 80% of which appear only once. The sequenced material came from memory CD4+ T cells from PBMCs. Subset indicated: CD45RA-negative fraction. Receptor source: a man between 18 and 29 years old in good health. Some clones in this sample may be carry-over from other donors' samples.

The chain employs TRBV9 and TRBJ2-7; 10 bases are shared with TRBD2. Germline V gives CDR1 SGDLS, CDR2 YYNGEE. The CDR3 consists of 15 residues. The V and J ends lost 4 bases and 0 bases, in that order; junction bases with no gene match: 4. The CDR3 DNA reads TGTGCCAGCAGCCCTAGCGGGGGTTCCTCCTACGAGCAGTACTTC. Protein: CASSPSGGSSYEQYF.

In its sample, this clone was seen once. The J gene is TRBJ2-5, the V gene TRBV28; D is undetermined. V was clipped by 8 bases and J by 5 bases, with 21 bases between them. The CDR3 runs 15 residues. The germline V gene has CDR1 MDHEN and CDR2 SYDVKM. The CDR3 here is CASGSPRWARETQYF. For the CDR3, the DNA is TGTGCCAGCGGATCCCCTAGATGGGCGAGGGAGACCCAGTACTTC.

The chain uses TRBV27 and TRBJ2-7, with 11 bases identical to TRBD2. The CDR3 extends over 15 amino acids. The germline gives CDR1 MNHEY, CDR2 SMNVEV (reference sequence). Germline trimming cut 4 bases from V and 4 bases from J; bases unmatched to any gene: 6. The CDR3 coding sequence is TGTGCCAGCAGTTCCCCGGGACTAGCGGCATACGAGCAGTACTTC. As protein: CASSSPGLAAYEQYF.

V usage is TRBV28 and J usage is TRBJ1-5; a weak D match, TRBD1 (5 bases). This CDR3 contains 14 residues. CDR1 and CDR2 from the germline V gene are MDHEN and SYDVKM. Trimming stripped 7 bases from V and 3 bases from J, with 13 bases between. CDR3 bases: TGTGCCAGCACCCTTTGGGGGGTCAATCAGCCCCAGCATTTT. It is translated as CASTLWGVNQPQHF. Looking up the rest from reference TRBV28 and TRBJ1-5 gives the full variable domain: DVKVTQSSRYLVKRTGEKVFLECVQDMDHENMFWYRQDPGLGLRLIYFSYDVKMKEKGDIPEGYSVSREKKERFSLILESASTNQTSMYLCASTLWGVNQPQHFGDGTRLSIL.

This clone has just one count. The chain carries TRBV5-1 and TRBJ2-2; TRBD1 agrees at 7 bases. V trimming: 1 base; J trimming: 0 bases; junction bases outside the gene matches: 0. This CDR3 spans 15 amino acids. The germline gives CDR1 SGHRS, CDR2 YFSETQ. CDR3 coding DNA: TGCGCCAGCAGCTTGACAGGGGCGAACACCGGGGAGCTGTTTTTT. Residues: CASSLTGANTGELFF.

The chain links TRBV6-6 to TRBJ2-6, with 7 positions matching TRBD1. The CDR3 runs to 15 residues. Germline loops: CDR1 MNHNY, CDR2 SVGAGI (reference sequence). V dropped 6 bases and J dropped 2; count of bases not matched to a gene: 4. The CDR3 sequence is CASRTTGAGANVLTF. In nucleotides, the CDR3 is TGTGCCAGCAGAACAACAGGGGCTGGGGCCAACGTCCTGACTTTC.

V gene TRBV7-2 combines with J gene TRBJ1-2, with 8 bases that match TRBD1. Germline lookup yields CDR1 SGHTA and CDR2 FQGNSA. CDR3 length: 16 amino acids. The J segment lost 5 bases and the V segment lost 3 bases, leaving 11 bases of the junction unmatched. The CDR3 nucleotides read TGTGCCAGCAGCTTTGCGGGGCCGACAGGGGCATATGGCTACACCTTC. Protein: CASSFAGPTGAYGYTF.

The chain couples TRBV19 to TRBJ1-5; TRBD1 might be the D (5 bases). The germline V and J ends were trimmed by 3 bases and 5 bases, with 11 bases remaining between them. Germline loops: CDR1 LNHDA, CDR2 SQIVND (reference sequence). This CDR3 spans 14 amino acids. The CDR3 region is CASSIQSGHQPQHF. The DNA for the CDR3 is TGTGCCAGTAGTATTCAGTCAGGGCATCAGCCCCAGCATTTT. Full variable domain (missing parts from reference TRBV19 and TRBJ1-5): DGGITQSPKYLFRKEGQNVTLSCEQNLNHDAMYWYRQDPGQGLRLIYYSQIVNDFQKGDIAEGYSVSREKKESFPLTVTSAQKNPTAFYLCASSIQSGHQPQHFGDGTRLSIL.

V and J are TRBV18 and TRBJ2-2, with D maybe TRBD2 (6 bases). With 5 bases removed from V and 4 bases from J, the gap between germline ends came to 11 bases. The CDR3 has 14 amino acids. Germline CDR1 is KGHSH and CDR2 is LQKENI. CDR3 DNA sequence: TGTGCCAGCTCAGTGCGGGACCGCACCGGGGAGCTGTTTTTT. The encoded protein is CASSVRDRTGELFF.

The J gene is TRBJ2-3, the V gene TRBV28; possibly TRBD1 for D (6 bases). The CDR3 consists of 16 residues. V lost 4 bases, J lost 1 base, and 15 bases lay in between. Germline assignment: CDR1 MDHEN and CDR2 SYDVKM. CDR3 sequence reads: CASSSSAWGRTDTQYF. The CDR3 bases are TGTGCCAGCAGTTCCTCGGCTTGGGGGCGCACAGATACGCAGTATTTT.

CDR3 loop: CASSLGGGVTNTEAFF. The CDR3 DNA is TGTGCCAGCAGCTTGGGGGGAGGGGTAACGAACACTGAAGCTTTCTTT. This sequence joins TRBV5-4 and TRBJ1-1; a weak D match, TRBD1 (5 bases). Trimming shortened V by 0 bases and J by 1 base, and 13 bases separated the two germline ends. The CDR3 length is 16 residues. CDR1 and CDR2 (germline): SGHNT, YYREEE (reference sequence).

The chain has TRBV28 and TRBJ2-3; D gene ambiguous. There are 14 residues in the CDR3. Germline CDR1 and CDR2: MDHEN and SYDVKM. Trimming cost V 1 base and J 0 bases, with 5 bases left between them. DNA for the CDR3: TGTGCCAGCAGTTTATCTTTTAGCACAGATACGCAGTATTTT. This translates into CASSLSFSTDTQYF.

The gene calls are TRBV11-3 and TRBJ2-1, with unresolved D. Germline assignment: CDR1 SGHNT and CDR2 YENEEA. V gave up 0 bases and J gave up 13 bases, with 10 bases separating them. The CDR3 is 12 residues long. The CDR3 bases are TGTGCCAGCAGCTTAGATCTCGGCCAACAGTTCTTC. The encoded protein is CASSLDLGQQFF.

This clone has just a few counts. CDR3 region: CASSSTGNEQYF. The CDR3 bases are TGTGCCAGCAGCTCGACAGGGAACGAGCAGTACTTC. The rearrangement joins TRBV7-9 to TRBJ2-7; 7 nucleotides match TRBD1. Germline-derived CDR1 and CDR2 are SEHNR and FQNEAQ (reference sequence). V lost 4 bases to trimming and J lost 5 bases; unmatched junction nucleotides: 2. The CDR3 covers 12 residues.

The gene calls are TRBV10-3 and TRBJ2-7; D is possibly TRBD1 or TRBD2 (5 bases each). Germline values: CDR1 ENHRY, CDR2 SYGVKD. Trimming stripped 2 bases from V and 4 bases from J, with 15 bases between. The CDR3 runs to 15 residues. In DNA, the CDR3 is TGTGCCATCAGTGAGCTCCGGGGCCTATGGTACGAGCAGTACTTC. This translates into CAISELRGLWYEQYF.

The chain recombines TRBV18 with TRBJ1-3; unclear D gene. Trimming took 4 bases from V and 0 from J, leaving 10 bases between them. The CDR3 is made up of 15 amino acids. CDR1 and CDR2 (germline): KGHSH, LQKENI. Written as DNA, the CDR3 is TGTGCCAGCTCACGAACAGTCCTCTCTGGAAACACCATATATTTT. Translation: CASSRTVLSGNTIYF.

This clone was recorded only once. The chain uses TRBV18 and TRBJ2-7; 10 bases match TRBD2. The CDR3 runs 16 residues. With V trimmed by 0 bases and J by 4 bases, 6 bases remained unmatched. The germline V gene has CDR1 KGHSH and CDR2 LQKENI. For the CDR3, the DNA is TGTGCCAGCTCACCACCGGCTAGCGGGAGTAGGTACGAGCAGTACTTC. This encodes CASSPPASGSRYEQYF.

The chain employs TRBV5-1 and TRBJ2-2; perhaps TRBD1 as D (5 bases). V lost 0 bases, J lost 4 bases, and 13 bases lay in between. The CDR3 covers 16 residues. The germline CDR1 and CDR2 sequences are SGHRS and YFSETQ. The CDR3 loop is CASSLDRRVGTGELFF. CDR3 DNA: TGCGCCAGCAGCTTGGATCGCAGGGTGGGCACCGGGGAGCTGTTTTTT.

The chain has TRBV7-2 and TRBJ1-2; TRBD1 matches at 9 bases. The CDR3 is 14 amino acids. Germline CDR1 reads SGHTA; CDR2 reads FQGNSA. V trimming: 5 bases; J trimming: 8 bases; junction bases outside the gene matches: 9. The CDR3 DNA sequence: TGTGCCAGCAGCCCGCGGACAGGGGTTGGAGGCTACACCTTC. Protein: CASSPRTGVGGYTF. Filled out from reference TRBV7-2 and TRBJ1-2, the complete variable domain reads GAGVSQSPSNKVTEKGKDVELRCDPISGHTALYWYRQSLGQGLEFLIYFQGNSAPDKSGLPSDRFSAERTGGSVSTLTIQRTQQEDSAVYLCASSPRTGVGGYTFGSGTRLTVV.

The rearrangement joins TRBV7-7 to TRBJ2-5; perhaps TRBD2 as D (6 bases). With 5 bases removed from V and 4 bases from J, the gap between germline ends came to 14 bases. CDR1 SSHAT and CDR2 FNYEAQ come from the germline V gene (reference sequence). CDR3 length: 14 amino acids. This chain's CDR3 is CASSPRMGGETQYF. In DNA form, the CDR3 reads TGTGCCAGCAGCCCCCGTATGGGGGGAGAGACCCAGTACTTC.

The chain combines TRBV4-1 with TRBJ2-4, with 7 positions matching TRBD2. The CDR3 covers 17 residues. Looked up from germline, CDR1 is MGHRA and CDR2 is YSYEKL. Germline trimming cut 1 base from V and 3 bases from J; bases unmatched to any gene: 9. This chain's CDR3 is CASSQVLAIRGKNIQYF. The CDR3 DNA reads TGCGCCAGCAGCCAAGTACTAGCGATTCGCGGCAAAAACATTCAGTACTTC.